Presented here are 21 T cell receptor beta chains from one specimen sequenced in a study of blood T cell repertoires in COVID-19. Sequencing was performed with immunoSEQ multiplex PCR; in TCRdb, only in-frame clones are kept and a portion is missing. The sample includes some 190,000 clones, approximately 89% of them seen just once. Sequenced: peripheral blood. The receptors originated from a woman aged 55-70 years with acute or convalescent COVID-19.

CDR3 nucleotides: TGTGCCACCAGTGATTTGTCAGGGGGCCGGACCGGGGAGCTGTTTTTT. Residues: CATSDLSGGRTGELFF. The rearrangement uses TRBV24-1 and TRBJ2-2, with 8 bases lining up with TRBD1. The CDR3 consists of 16 residues. The ends lost 0 bases at V and 5 bases at J; junction bases unmatched: 4. Germline V lookup: CDR1 KGHDR, CDR2 SFDVKD.

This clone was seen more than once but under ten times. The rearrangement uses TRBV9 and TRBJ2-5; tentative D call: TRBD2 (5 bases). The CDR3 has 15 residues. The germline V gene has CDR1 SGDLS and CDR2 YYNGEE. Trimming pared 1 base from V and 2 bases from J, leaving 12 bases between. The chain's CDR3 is CASSVREWPQETQYF. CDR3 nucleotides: TGTGCCAGCAGCGTACGGGAATGGCCTCAAGAGACCCAGTACTTC.

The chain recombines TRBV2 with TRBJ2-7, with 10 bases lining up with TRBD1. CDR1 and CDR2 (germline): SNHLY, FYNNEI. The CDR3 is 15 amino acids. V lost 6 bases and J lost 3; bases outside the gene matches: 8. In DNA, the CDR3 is TGTGCCAGCAGCGCGACGTGGACAGGGGGCTACGAGCAGTACTTC. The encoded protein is CASSATWTGGYEQYF.

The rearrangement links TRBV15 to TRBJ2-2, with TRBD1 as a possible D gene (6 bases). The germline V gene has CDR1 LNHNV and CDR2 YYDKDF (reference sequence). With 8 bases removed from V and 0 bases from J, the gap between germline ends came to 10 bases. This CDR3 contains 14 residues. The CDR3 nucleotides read TGTGCCACCTCCCGGGACACGAACACCGGGGAGCTGTTTTTT. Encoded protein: CATSRDTNTGELFF.

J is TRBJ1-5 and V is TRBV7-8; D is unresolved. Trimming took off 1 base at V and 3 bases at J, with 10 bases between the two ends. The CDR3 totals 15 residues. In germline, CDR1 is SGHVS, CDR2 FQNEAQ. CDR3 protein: CASSLEQIFNQPQHF. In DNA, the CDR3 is TGTGCCAGCAGCTTAGAACAGATTTTCAATCAGCCCCAGCATTTT.

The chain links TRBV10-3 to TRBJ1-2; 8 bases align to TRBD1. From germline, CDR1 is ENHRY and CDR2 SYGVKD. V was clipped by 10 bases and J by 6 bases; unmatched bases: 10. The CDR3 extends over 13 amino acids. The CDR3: CARTDREFDGYTF. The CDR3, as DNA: TGTGCCAGGACGGACAGGGAATTCGATGGCTACACCTTC.

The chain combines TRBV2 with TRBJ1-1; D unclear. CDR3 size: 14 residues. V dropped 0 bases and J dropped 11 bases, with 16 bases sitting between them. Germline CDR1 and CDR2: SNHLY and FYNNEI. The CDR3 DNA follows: TGTGCCAGCAGTGAAGCGCTGGCAGACCCGAGGGCTTTCTTT. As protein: CASSEALADPRAFF. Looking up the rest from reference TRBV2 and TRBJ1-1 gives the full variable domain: EPEVTQTPSHQVTQMGQEVILRCVPISNHLYFYWYRQILGQKVEFLVSFYNNEISEKSEIFDDQFSVERPDGSNFTLKIRSTKLEDSAMYFCASSEALADPRAFFGQGTRLTVV.

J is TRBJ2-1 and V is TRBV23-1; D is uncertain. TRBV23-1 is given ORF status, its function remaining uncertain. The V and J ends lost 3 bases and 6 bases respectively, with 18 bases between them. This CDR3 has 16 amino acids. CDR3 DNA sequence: TGCGCCAGCAGTCACCCAGGTTTTCCCCGGCGCAATGAGCAGTTCTTC. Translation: CASSHPGFPRRNEQFF.

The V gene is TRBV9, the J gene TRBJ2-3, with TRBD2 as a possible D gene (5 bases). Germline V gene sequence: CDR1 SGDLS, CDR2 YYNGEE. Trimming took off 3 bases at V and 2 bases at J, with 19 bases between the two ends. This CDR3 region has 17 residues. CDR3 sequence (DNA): TGTGCCAGCAGCGCGGGTTCGGGCGGGTCCACCACAGATACGCAGTATTTT. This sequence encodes CASSAGSGGSTTDTQYF.

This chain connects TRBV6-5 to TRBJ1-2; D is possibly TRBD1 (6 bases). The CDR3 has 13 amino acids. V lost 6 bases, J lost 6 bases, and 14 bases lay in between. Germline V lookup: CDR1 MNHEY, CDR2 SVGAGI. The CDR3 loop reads CASSPSGDHGYTF. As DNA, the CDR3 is TGTGCCAGCAGCCCATCAGGGGACCATGGCTACACCTTC.

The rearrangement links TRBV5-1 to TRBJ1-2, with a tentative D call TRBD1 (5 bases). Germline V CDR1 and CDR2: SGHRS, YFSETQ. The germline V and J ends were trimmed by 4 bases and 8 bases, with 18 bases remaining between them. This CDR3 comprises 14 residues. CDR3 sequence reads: CASSLQTDPRGYTF. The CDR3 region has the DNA TGCGCCAGCAGCCTCCAGACAGACCCGAGGGGCTACACCTTC.

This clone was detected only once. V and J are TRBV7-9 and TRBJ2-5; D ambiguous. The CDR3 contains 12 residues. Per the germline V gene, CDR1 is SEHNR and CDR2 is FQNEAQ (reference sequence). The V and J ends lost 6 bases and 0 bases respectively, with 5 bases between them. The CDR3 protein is CASSTDQETQYF. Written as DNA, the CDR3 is TGTGCCAGCAGTACAGACCAAGAGACCCAGTACTTC.

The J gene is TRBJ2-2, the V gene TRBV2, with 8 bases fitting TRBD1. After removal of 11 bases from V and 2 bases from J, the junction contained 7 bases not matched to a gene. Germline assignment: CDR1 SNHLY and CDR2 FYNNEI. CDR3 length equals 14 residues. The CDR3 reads CAGLGTGNTGELFF. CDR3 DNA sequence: TGTGCCGGACTTGGGACAGGAAACACCGGGGAGCTGTTTTTT.

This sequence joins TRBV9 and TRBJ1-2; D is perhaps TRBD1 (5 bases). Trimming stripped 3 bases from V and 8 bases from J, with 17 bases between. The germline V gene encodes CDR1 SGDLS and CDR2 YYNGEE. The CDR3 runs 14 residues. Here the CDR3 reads CASSGGRGISGYTF. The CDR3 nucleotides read TGTGCCAGCAGCGGGGGTCGGGGGATTTCCGGCTACACCTTC.

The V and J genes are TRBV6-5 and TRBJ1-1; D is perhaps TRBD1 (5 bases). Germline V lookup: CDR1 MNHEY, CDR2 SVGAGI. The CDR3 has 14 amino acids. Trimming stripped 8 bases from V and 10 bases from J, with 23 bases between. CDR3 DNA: TGTGCCAGCGCCCCAGACGGGCAGGGCTTAAGAGCTTTCTTT. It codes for CASAPDGQGLRAFF.

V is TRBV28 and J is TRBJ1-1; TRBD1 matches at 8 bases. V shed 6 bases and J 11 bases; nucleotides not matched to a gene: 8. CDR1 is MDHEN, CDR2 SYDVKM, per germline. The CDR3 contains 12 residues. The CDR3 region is CASRQGESWAFF. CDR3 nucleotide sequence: TGTGCCAGCAGACAGGGGGAGTCTTGGGCTTTCTTT.

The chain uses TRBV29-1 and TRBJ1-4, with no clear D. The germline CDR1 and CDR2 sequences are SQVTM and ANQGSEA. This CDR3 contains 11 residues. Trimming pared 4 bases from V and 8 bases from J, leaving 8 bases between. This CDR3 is CSVVRREKLFF. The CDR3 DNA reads TGCAGCGTTGTTCGCCGGGAAAAACTGTTTTTT.

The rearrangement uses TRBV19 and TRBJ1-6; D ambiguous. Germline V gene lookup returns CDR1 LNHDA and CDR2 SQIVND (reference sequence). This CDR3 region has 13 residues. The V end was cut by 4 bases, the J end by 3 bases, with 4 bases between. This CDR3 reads CASSTSYNSPLHF. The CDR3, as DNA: TGTGCCAGTAGTACTAGCTATAATTCACCCCTCCACTTT.

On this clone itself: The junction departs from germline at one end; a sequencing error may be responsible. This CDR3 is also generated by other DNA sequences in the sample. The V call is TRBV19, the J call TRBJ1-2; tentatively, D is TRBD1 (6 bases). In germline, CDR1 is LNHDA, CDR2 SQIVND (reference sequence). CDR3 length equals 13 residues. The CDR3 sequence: CASSVDRNYGYTF. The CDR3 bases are TGTGCCAGTAGTGTAGACAGGAACTATGGCTACACCTTC.

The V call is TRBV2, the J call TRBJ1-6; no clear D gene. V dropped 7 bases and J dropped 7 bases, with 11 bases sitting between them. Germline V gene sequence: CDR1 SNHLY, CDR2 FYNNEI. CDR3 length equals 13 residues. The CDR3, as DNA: TGTGCCAGCAAATACAGCCGCAATTCACCCCTCCACTTT. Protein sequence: CASKYSRNSPLHF.

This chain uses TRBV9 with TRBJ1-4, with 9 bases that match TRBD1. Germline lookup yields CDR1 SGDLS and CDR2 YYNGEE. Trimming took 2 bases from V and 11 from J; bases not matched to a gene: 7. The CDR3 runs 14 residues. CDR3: CASSVPGQGEKLFF. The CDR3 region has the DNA TGTGCCAGCAGCGTCCCGGGACAGGGCGAGAAACTGTTTTTT.